Presented here are 10 T cell receptor beta chains from one specimen sequenced in a study of cytomegalovirus exposure and HLA in healthy donors. Assay: immunoSEQ multiplex PCR; the TCRdb copy retains only in-frame clones and omits some. The data show about 250,000 clones, more than 75% seen once. The sample taken for sequencing was PBMCs. The receptors were gathered from a man between 18 and 35 years old in good health and CMV-seropositive.

This chain connects TRBV27 to TRBJ1-1; no clear D. In germline, CDR1 is MNHEY, CDR2 SMNVEV (reference sequence). V lost 2 bases to trimming and J lost 0 bases, with 4 bases between them. This CDR3 contains 13 residues. The CDR3 reads CASSLGLNTEAFF. CDR3 nucleotides: TGTGCCAGCAGTTTAGGGCTGAACACTGAAGCTTTCTTT.

This clone occurred once. The chain employs TRBV2 and TRBJ1-5; a possible D gene is TRBD1 (5 bases). The V end was cut by 1 base, the J end by 5 bases, with 18 bases between. Looked up from germline, CDR1 is SNHLY and CDR2 is FYNNEI. The CDR3 length is 17 residues. CDR3 coding DNA: TGTGCCAGCAGTGAAGGTCCGGTATTGGGGGTGGATCAGCCCCAGCATTTT. This codes for CASSEGPVLGVDQPQHF.

This chain uses TRBV15 with TRBJ2-7; 7 nucleotides align to TRBD1. The CDR3 consists of 15 residues. Germline V lookup: CDR1 LNHNV, CDR2 YYDKDF (reference sequence). After removal of 0 bases from V and 6 bases from J, the junction contained 8 bases not matched to a gene. In nucleotides, the CDR3 is TGTGCCACCAGCAGAGATTCACAGGGGACGGGCGAGCAGTACTTC. It translates to CATSRDSQGTGEQYF.

The chain recombines TRBV27 with TRBJ2-7; TRBD1 agrees at 11 bases. The J segment lost 5 bases and the V segment lost 5 bases, leaving 8 bases of the junction unmatched. The CDR3 has 15 amino acids. Germline V gene sequence: CDR1 MNHEY, CDR2 SMNVEV (reference sequence). In DNA, the CDR3 is TGTGCCAGCAGTCCCGCGGACAGGGGGCCCCACGAGCAGTACTTC. Its protein product is CASSPADRGPHEQYF.

This sequence joins TRBV28 and TRBJ2-1; 7 nucleotides align to TRBD2. J gave up 5 bases and V 4 bases, and 11 bases lay outside the gene matches. The CDR3 consists of 16 residues. Per germline, CDR1 MDHEN and CDR2 SYDVKM. The CDR3 nucleotides read TGTGCCAGCAGTTCCCCCAGGAGGGAGGGTGACAATGAGCAGTTCTTC. It specifies CASSSPRREGDNEQFF.

The chain recombines TRBV11-3 with TRBJ2-3, with 8 bases matching TRBD1. The germline V gene encodes CDR1 SGHNT and CDR2 YENEEA. Trimming removed 5 bases from V and 4 bases from J; junction bases left unmatched: 8. The CDR3 runs 15 residues. CDR3 loop: CASSPGQGGADTQYF. The CDR3 DNA reads TGTGCCAGCAGCCCAGGACAGGGTGGCGCAGATACGCAGTATTTT. Combining the CDR3 with reference TRBV11-3 and TRBJ2-3 gives the whole variable domain EAGVVQSPRYKIIEKKQPVAFWCNPISGHNTLYWYLQNLGQGPELLIRYENEEAVDDSQLPKDRFSAERLKGVDSTLKIQPAELGDSAVYLCASSPGQGGADTQYFGPGTRLTVL.

The V call is TRBV5-1, the J call TRBJ2-5, with TRBD2 identical over 11 bases. V lost 3 bases to trimming and J lost 0 bases; unmatched junction nucleotides: 1. Germline CDR1 reads SGHRS; CDR2 reads YFSETQ. This CDR3 contains 15 residues. The CDR3 bases are TGCGCCAGCAGCTGGGGACTAGCGGACCAAGAGACCCAGTACTTC. Encoded protein: CASSWGLADQETQYF.

The chain is built from TRBV4-3 and TRBJ1-1; D not certain. Germline CDR1 reads LGHNA; CDR2 reads YSLEER. V lost 1 base and J 0 bases, leaving 9 bases between the germline ends. The CDR3 covers 15 residues. The CDR3 DNA follows: TGCGCCAGCAGCCAAGGGGGTAAGATGAACACTGAAGCTTTCTTT. Its protein is CASSQGGKMNTEAFF.

The chain joins TRBV6-1 to TRBJ2-7, with D possibly being TRBD2 (6 bases). There are 15 residues in the CDR3. Germline V lookup: CDR1 MNHNS, CDR2 SASEGT. V lost 4 bases to trimming and J lost 3 bases, with 16 bases between them. The CDR3 spells CASSANKGGNYEQYF. CDR3 DNA: TGTGCCAGCAGTGCCAATAAGGGCGGGAACTACGAGCAGTACTTC.

J is TRBJ1-4 and V is TRBV5-1, with D perhaps matching TRBD1 (5 bases). Trimming removed 3 bases from V and 4 bases from J, with 13 bases in between. The CDR3 runs 15 residues. CDR1 and CDR2 from the germline V gene are SGHRS and YFSETQ. The CDR3: CASSSQGSGNEKLFF. The CDR3 DNA reads as TGCGCCAGCAGCTCTCAGGGTTCGGGTAATGAAAAACTGTTTTTT. Combining the CDR3 with reference TRBV5-1 and TRBJ1-4 gives the whole variable domain KAGVTQTPRYLIKTRGQQVTLSCSPISGHRSVSWYQQTPGQGLQFLFEYFSETQRNKGNFPGRFSGRQFSNSRSEMNVSTLELGDSALYLCASSSQGSGNEKLFFGSGTQLSVL.